The T cell receptor (beta chain) under discussion was sequenced for a study of shared clonotypes between healthy human individuals. CDR1 and CDR2 (germline): GTSNPN, SVGIG (reference sequence). Deletions cut 3 bases from V and 7 bases from J, with 13 bases between. The CDR3 has 14 amino acids. Unsorted PBMCs provided DNA that was sequenced on ten immunoSEQ deep assay plates. Clones were sequenced by immunoSEQ multiplex PCR, and TCRdb holds only the in-frame ones, with some missing. The sample shows 550,000 to 600,000 clones, just over 75% of them seen only once. Note on this clone: A single base separates this from a much larger clone, so it may be a read error.

V and J are TRBV30 and TRBJ1-6; D gene uncertain. This receptor was identified in a woman in her thirties or forties in good health. Some clones in this sample may be carry-over from other donors' samples. The sample taken for sequencing was PBMCs. CDR3 in amino acids: CAWRIGAPNSPLHF. The CDR3 DNA reads as TGTGCCTGGAGGATCGGAGCACCGAATTCACCCCTCCACTTT. Variable domain in full (rest from reference TRBV30 and TRBJ1-6): SQTIHQWPATLVQPVGSPLSLECTVEGTSNPNLYWYRQAAGRGLQLLFYSVGIGQISSEVPQNLSASRPQDRQFILSSKKLLLSDSGFYLCAWRIGAPNSPLHFGNGTRLTVT.